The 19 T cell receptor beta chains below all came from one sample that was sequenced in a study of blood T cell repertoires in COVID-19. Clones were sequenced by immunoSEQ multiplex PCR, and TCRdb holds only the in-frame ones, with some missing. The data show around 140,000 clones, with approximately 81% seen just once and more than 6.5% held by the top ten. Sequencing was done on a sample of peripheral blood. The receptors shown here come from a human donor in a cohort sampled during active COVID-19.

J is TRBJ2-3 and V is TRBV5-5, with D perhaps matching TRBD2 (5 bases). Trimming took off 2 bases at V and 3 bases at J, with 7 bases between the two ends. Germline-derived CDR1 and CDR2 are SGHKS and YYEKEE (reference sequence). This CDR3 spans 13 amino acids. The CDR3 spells CASSFGNTDTQYF. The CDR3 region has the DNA TGTGCCAGCAGCTTCGGGAATACAGATACGCAGTATTTT.

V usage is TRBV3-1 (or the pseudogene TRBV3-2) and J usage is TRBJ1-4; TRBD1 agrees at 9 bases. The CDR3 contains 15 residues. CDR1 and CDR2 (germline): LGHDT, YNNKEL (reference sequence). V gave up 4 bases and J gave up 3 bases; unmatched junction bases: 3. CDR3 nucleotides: TGTGCCAGCAGCCCACAGGGGGCGGCTAATGAAAAACTGTTTTTT. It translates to CASSPQGAANEKLFF.

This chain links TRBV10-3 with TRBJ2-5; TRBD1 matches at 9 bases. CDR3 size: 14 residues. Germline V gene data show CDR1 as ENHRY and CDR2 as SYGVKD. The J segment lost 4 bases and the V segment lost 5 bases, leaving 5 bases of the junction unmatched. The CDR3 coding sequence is TGTGCCATCAGTCGGGTGGACAGGGGAGAGACCCAGTACTTC. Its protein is CAISRVDRGETQYF.

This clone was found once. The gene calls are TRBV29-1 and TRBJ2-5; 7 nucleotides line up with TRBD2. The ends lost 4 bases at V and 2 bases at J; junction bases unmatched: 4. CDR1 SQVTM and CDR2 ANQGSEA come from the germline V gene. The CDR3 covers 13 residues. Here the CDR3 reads CSVGVSGQETQYF. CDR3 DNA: TGCAGCGTTGGGGTTAGCGGGCAAGAGACCCAGTACTTC.

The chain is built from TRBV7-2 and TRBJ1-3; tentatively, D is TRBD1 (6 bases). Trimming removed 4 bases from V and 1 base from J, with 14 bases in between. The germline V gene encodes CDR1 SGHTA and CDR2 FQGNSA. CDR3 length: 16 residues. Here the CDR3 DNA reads TGTGCCAGCAGCTCACAGGGACCGTATTCTGGAAACACCATATATTTT. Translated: CASSSQGPYSGNTIYF. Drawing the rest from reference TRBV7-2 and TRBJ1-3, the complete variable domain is GAGVSQSPSNKVTEKGKDVELRCDPISGHTALYWYRQSLGQGLEFLIYFQGNSAPDKSGLPSDRFSAERTGGSVSTLTIQRTQQEDSAVYLCASSSQGPYSGNTIYFGEGSWLTVV.

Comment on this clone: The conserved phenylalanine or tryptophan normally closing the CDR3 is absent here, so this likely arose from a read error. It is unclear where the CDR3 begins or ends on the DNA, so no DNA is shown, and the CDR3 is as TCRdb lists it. The CDR3 protein is CASNLQGA. The rearrangement joins TRBV7-9 to TRBJ2-7; no DNA check was done on the table's D call, TRBD1. Germline V gene data show CDR1 as SEHNR and CDR2 as FQNEAQ (reference sequence). The length of the CDR3 is 8 amino acids, counting both ends.

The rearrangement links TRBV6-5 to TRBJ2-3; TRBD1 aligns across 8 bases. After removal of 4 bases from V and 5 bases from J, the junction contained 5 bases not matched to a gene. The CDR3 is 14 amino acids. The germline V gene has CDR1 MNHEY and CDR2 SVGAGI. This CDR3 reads CASSLYRGEDTQYF. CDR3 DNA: TGTGCCAGCAGTTTGTACAGGGGGGAAGATACGCAGTATTTT.

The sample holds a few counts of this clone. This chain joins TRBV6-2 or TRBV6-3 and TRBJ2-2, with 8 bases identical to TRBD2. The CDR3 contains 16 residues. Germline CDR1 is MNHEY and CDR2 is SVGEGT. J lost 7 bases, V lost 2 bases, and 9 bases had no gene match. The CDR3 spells CASSYGASGYGGELFF. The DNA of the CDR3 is TGTGCCAGCAGTTACGGAGCTAGCGGGTATGGCGGGGAGCTGTTTTTT.

CDR3 nucleotide sequence: TGTGCCAGCAGCTTAAGACTAGCGGGAGCTACAGATACGCAGTATTTT. Protein sequence: CASSLRLAGATDTQYF. This chain joins TRBV13 and TRBJ2-3, with 12 bases identical to TRBD2. Germline CDR1 and CDR2: PRHDT and FYEKMQ (reference sequence). The trim removed 2 bases at V and 3 bases at J, leaving 3 bases unmatched. CDR3 size: 16 residues.

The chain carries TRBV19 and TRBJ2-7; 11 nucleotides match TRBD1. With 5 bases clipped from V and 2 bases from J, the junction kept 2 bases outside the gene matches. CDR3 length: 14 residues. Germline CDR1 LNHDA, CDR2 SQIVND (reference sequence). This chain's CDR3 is CASSWGQGAYEQYF. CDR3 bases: TGTGCCAGTAGTTGGGGACAGGGGGCCTACGAGCAGTACTTC.

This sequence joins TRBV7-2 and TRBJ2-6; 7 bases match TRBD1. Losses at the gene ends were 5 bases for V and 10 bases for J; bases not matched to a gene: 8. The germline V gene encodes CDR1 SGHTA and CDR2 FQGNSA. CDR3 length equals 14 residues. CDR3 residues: CASSLQGQPNVLTF. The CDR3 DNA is TGTGCCAGCAGCCTCCAGGGACAGCCTAACGTCCTGACTTTC.

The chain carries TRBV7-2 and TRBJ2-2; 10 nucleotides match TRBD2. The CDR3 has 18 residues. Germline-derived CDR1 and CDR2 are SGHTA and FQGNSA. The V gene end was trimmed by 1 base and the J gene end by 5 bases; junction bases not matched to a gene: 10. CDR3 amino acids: CASSLGQGSGRLTGELFF. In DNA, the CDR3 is TGTGCCAGCAGCTTAGGTCAAGGTAGCGGGAGGTTGACCGGGGAGCTGTTTTTT. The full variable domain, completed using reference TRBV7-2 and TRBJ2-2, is GAGVSQSPSNKVTEKGKDVELRCDPISGHTALYWYRQSLGQGLEFLIYFQGNSAPDKSGLPSDRFSAERTGGSVSTLTIQRTQQEDSAVYLCASSLGQGSGRLTGELFFGEGSRLTVL.

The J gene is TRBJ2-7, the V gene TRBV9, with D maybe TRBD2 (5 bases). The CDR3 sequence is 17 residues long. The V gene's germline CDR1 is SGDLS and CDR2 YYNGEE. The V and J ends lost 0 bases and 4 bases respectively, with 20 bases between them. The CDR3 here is CASSVGAAGLEAYEQYF. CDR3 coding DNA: TGTGCCAGCAGCGTAGGGGCAGCCGGCCTGGAGGCGTACGAGCAGTACTTC.

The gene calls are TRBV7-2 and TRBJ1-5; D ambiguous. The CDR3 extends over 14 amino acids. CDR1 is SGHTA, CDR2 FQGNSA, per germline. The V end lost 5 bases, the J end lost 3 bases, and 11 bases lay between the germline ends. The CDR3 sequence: CASSELGPNQPQHF. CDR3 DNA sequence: TGTGCCAGCAGCGAACTAGGCCCCAATCAGCCCCAGCATTTT.

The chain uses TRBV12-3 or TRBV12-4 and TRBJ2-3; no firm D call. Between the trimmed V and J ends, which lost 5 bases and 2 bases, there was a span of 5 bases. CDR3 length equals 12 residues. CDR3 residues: CASSPYTDTQYF. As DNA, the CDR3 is TGTGCCAGCAGTCCGTACACAGATACGCAGTATTTT.

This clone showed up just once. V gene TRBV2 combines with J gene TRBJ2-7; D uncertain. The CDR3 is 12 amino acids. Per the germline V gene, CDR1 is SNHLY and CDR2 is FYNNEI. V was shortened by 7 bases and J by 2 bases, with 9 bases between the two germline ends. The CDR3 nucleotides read TGTGCCAGCAAGATAGAAACCTACGAGCAGTACTTC. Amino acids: CASKIETYEQYF.

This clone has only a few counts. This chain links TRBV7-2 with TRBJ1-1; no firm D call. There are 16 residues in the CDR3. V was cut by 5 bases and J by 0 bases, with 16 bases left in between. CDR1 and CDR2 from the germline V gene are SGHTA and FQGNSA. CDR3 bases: TGTGCCAGCAGCCCCACCCGAGGAGCTTTGAACACTGAAGCTTTCTTT. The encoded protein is CASSPTRGALNTEAFF.

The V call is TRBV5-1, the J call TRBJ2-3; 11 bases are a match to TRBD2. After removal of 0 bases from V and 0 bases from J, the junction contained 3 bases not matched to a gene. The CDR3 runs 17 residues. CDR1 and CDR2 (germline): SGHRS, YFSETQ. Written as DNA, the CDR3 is TGCGCCAGCAGCTTGGGTAGCGGGAGGGCGAGCACAGATACGCAGTATTTT. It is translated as CASSLGSGRASTDTQYF.

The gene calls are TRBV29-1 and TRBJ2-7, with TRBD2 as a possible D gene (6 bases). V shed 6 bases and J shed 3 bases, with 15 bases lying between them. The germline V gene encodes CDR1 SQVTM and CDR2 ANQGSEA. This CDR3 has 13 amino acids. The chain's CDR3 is CSVGLDVGYEQYF. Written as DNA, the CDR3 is TGCAGCGTGGGACTCGACGTTGGCTACGAGCAGTACTTC.